This TCR beta chain was identified in a study of T cell responses to AZD1222 COVID-19 vaccine. Generated by immunoSEQ multiplex PCR, the TCRdb table keeps only in-frame clones and is missing some. The data show tens of thousands of clones, around 90% seen once. Details on this clone: Its target is not known. The sample holds other DNA sequences that translate to the same CDR3.

General observations from the study: Most donors were white British and more were female, and clonal diversity was possibly underestimated. At baseline, seropositivity was found in only a handful of AZD1222 recipients. Recipients of two AZD1222 doses showed rising Spike-specific TCR breadth and depth.

Trimming at V came to 4 bases and at J to 2 bases, leaving 3 bases not matched to a gene. The length of the CDR3 is 14 residues. Germline values: CDR1 SGHRS, CDR2 YFSETQ. The sequence was collected from an adult in good health. The starting material was peripheral blood, obtained on day 0 of AZD1222 vaccination. V is TRBV5-1 and J is TRBJ2-7, with 10 bases aligning to TRBD1. The CDR3, as DNA: TGCGCCAGCAGCCTGGGACAGGGGCCCTACGAGCAGTACTTC. Protein product: CASSLGQGPYEQYF.